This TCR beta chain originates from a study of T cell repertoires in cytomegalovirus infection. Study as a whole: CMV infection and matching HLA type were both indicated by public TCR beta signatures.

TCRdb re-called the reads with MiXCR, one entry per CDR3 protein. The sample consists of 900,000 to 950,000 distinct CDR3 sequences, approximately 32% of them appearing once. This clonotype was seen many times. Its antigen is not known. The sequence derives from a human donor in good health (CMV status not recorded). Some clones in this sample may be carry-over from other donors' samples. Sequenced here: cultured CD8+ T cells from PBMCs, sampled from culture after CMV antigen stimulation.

For the CDR3, the DNA is TGCGCCAGCAGCGAGAGGACCTACTCCTACGAGCAGTACTTC. This gives the protein CASSERTYSYEQYF. V usage is TRBV5-1 and J usage is TRBJ2-7; D uncertain. CDR1 is SGHRS, CDR2 YFSETQ, per germline. There are 14 residues in the CDR3. V was clipped by 4 bases and J by 0 bases, with 11 bases between them.